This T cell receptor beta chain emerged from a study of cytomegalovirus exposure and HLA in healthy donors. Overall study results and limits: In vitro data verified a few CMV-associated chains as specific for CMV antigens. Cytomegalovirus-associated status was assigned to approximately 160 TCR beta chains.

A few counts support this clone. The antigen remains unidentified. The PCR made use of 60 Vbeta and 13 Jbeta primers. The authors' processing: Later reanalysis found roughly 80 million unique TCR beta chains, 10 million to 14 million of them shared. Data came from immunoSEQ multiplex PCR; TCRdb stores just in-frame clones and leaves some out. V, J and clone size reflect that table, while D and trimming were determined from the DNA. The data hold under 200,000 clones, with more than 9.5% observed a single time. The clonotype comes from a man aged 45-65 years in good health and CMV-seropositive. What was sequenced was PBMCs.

CDR3 sequence: CAISGDWTQNIQYF. CDR3 DNA sequence: TGTGCCATCAGTGGGGACTGGACACAAAACATTCAGTACTTC. The chain employs TRBV10-3 and TRBJ2-4, with a tentative D call TRBD2 (6 bases). The CDR3 has 14 amino acids. Per germline, CDR1 ENHRY and CDR2 SYGVKD. Deletions cut 4 bases from V and 5 bases from J, with 12 bases between.